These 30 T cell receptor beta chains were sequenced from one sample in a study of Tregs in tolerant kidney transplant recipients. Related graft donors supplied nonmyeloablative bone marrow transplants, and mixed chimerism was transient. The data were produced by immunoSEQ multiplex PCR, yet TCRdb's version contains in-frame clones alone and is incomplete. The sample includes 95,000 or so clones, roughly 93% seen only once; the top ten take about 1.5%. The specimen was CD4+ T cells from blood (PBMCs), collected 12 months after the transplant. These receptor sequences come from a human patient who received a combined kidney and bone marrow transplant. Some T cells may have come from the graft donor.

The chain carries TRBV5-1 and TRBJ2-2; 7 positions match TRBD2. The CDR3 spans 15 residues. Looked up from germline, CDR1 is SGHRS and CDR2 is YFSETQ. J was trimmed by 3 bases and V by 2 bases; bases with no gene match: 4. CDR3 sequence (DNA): TGCGCCAGCAGCTTAGCGGGGACGGACACCGGGGAGCTGTTTTTT. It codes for CASSLAGTDTGELFF.

DNA for the CDR3: TGTGCCAGCAGGCCCCTACTAGCGAACACCGGGGAGCTGTTTTTT. This sequence encodes CASRPLLANTGELFF. The rearrangement joins TRBV11-2 to TRBJ2-2; perhaps TRBD2 as D (5 bases). The CDR3 extends over 15 amino acids. The V gene's germline CDR1 is SGHAT and CDR2 FQNNGV. Trimming cost V 6 bases and J 0 bases, with 11 bases left between them.

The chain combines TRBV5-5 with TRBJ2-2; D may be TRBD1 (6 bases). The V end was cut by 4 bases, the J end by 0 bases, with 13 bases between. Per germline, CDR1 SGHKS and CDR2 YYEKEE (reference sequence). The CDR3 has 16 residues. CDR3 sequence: CASSGSGTTNTGELFF. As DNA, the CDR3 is TGTGCCAGCAGCGGATCCGGGACAACGAACACCGGGGAGCTGTTTTTT.

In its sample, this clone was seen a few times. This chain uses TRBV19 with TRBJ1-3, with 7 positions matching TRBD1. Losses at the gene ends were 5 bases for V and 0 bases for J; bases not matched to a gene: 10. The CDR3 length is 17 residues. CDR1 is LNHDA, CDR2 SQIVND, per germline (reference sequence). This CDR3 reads CASSPQGGSSSGNTIYF. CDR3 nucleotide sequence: TGTGCCAGTAGTCCCCAGGGGGGATCCAGCTCTGGAAACACCATATATTTT.

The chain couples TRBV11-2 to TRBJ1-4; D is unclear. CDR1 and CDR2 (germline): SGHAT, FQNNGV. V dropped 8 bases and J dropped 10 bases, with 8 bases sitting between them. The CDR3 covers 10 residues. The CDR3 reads CASRGSKLFF. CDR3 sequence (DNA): TGTGCCAGCCGAGGCTCAAAACTGTTTTTT.

The CDR3 region has the DNA TGTGCCAGTAGTATAAGGGGAAATGAAAAACTGTTTTTT. This codes for CASSIRGNEKLFF. The chain recombines TRBV19 with TRBJ1-4, with a possible D match to TRBD1 (5 bases). The CDR3 sequence is 13 residues long. The germline V gene encodes CDR1 LNHDA and CDR2 SQIVND (reference sequence). Deletions cut 2 bases from V and 5 bases from J, with 6 bases between.

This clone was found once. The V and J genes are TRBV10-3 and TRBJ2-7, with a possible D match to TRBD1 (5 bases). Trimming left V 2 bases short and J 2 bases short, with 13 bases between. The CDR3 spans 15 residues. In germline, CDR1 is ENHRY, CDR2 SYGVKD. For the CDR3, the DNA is TGTGCCATCAGTGAGAAAGCAGGACACCCCTACGAGCAGTACTTC. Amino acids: CAISEKAGHPYEQYF.

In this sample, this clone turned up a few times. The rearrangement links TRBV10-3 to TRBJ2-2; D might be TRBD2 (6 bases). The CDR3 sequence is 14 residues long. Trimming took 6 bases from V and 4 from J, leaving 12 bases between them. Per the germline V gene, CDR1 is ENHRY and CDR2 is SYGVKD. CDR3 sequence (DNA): TGTGCCATCAGACCACTAGCAATCACCGGGGAGCTGTTTTTT. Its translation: CAIRPLAITGELFF.

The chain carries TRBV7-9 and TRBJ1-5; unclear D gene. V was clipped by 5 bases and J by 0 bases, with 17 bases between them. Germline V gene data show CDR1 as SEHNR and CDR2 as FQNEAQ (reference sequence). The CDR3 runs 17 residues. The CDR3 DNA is TGTGCCAGCAGCCTTCCTGGACGAGACTATAGCAATCAGCCCCAGCATTTT. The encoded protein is CASSLPGRDYSNQPQHF.

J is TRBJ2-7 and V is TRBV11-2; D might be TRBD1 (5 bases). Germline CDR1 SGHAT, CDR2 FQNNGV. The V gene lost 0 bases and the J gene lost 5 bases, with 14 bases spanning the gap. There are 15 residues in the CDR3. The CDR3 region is CASSLDGREQDEQYF. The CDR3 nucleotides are TGTGCCAGCAGCTTAGATGGCAGGGAACAGGACGAGCAGTACTTC.

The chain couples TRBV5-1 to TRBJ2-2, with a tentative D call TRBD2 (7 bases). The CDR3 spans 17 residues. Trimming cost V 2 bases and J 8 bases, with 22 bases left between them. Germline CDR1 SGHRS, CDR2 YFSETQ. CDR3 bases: TGCGCCAGCAGCTTCTCAGGGGCTAGCGGAAAAACTGGGGAGCTGTTTTTT. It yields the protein CASSFSGASGKTGELFF.

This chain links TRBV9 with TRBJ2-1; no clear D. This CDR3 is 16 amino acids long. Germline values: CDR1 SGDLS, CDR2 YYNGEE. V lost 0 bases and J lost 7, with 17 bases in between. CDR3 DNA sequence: TGTGCCAGCAGCGTAGCTACGTTGTGGCCCAGGAATGAGCAGTTCTTC. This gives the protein CASSVATLWPRNEQFF.

In DNA, the CDR3 is TGTGCTAGTGGTTTGGTTGTAACAGGAAACGCCGGGGAGCTGTTTTTT. It translates to CASGLVVTGNAGELFF. The rearrangement links TRBV12-5 to TRBJ2-2, with a possible D match to TRBD1 (5 bases). Trimming shortened V by 0 bases and J by 6 bases, and 14 bases separated the two germline ends. Germline V lookup: CDR1 LGHNT, CDR2 FRNRAP. The CDR3 is 16 amino acids.

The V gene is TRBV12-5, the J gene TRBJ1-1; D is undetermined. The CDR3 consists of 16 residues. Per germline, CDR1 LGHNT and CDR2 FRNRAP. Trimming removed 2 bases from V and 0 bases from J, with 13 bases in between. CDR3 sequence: CASGLPLSGVNTEAFF. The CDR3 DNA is TGTGCTAGTGGTTTGCCGCTCTCGGGTGTGAACACTGAAGCTTTCTTT.

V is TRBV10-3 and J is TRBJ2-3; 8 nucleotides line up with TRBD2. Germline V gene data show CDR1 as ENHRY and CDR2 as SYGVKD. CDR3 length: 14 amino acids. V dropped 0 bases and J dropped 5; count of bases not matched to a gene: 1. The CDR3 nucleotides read TGTGCCATCAGTGAGTCGGCGGGAGGAGATACGCAGTATTTT. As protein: CAISESAGGDTQYF.

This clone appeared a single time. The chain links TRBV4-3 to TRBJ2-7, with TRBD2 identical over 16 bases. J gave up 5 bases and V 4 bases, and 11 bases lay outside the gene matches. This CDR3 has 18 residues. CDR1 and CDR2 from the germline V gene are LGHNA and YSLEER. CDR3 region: CASSLGGGLAGGPHEQYF. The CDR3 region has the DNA TGCGCCAGCAGCCTAGGGGGGGGACTAGCGGGAGGGCCCCACGAGCAGTACTTC.

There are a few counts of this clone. In DNA, the CDR3 is TGTGCCATCAGTGCAACAGGTGACCTTCAGCCCCAGCATTTT. Translating it yields CAISATGDLQPQHF. This chain uses TRBV10-3 with TRBJ1-5; D is perhaps TRBD1 (5 bases). V shed 4 bases and J shed 6 bases, with 13 bases lying between them. Germline V gives CDR1 ENHRY, CDR2 SYGVKD. This CDR3 contains 14 residues.

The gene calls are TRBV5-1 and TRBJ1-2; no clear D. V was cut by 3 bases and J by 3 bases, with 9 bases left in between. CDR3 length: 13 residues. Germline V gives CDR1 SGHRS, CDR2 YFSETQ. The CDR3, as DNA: TGCGCCAGCAGCTCCGTCCCCCACTATGGCTACACCTTC. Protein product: CASSSVPHYGYTF.

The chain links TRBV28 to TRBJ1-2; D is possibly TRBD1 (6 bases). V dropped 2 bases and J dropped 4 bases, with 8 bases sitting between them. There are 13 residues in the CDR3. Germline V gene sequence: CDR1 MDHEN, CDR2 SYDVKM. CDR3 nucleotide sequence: TGTGCCAGCAGTTTAGGACAGCCCTATGGCTACACCTTC. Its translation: CASSLGQPYGYTF.

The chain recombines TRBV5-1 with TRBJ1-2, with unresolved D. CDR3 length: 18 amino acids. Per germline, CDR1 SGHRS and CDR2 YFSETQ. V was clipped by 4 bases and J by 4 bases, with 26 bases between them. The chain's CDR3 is CASSQARQVEGQGYGYTF. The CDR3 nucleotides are TGCGCCAGCAGCCAGGCCCGGCAAGTCGAGGGCCAAGGCTATGGCTACACCTTC. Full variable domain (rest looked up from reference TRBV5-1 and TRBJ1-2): KAGVTQTPRYLIKTRGQQVTLSCSPISGHRSVSWYQQTPGQGLQFLFEYFSETQRNKGNFPGRFSGRQFSNSRSEMNVSTLELGDSALYLCASSQARQVEGQGYGYTFGSGTRLTVV.

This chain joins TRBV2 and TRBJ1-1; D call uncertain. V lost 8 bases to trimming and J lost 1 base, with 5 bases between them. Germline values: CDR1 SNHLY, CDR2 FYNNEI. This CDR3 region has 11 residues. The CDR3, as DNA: TGTGCCAGCGCGGCGAACACTGAAGCTTTCTTT. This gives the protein CASAANTEAFF.

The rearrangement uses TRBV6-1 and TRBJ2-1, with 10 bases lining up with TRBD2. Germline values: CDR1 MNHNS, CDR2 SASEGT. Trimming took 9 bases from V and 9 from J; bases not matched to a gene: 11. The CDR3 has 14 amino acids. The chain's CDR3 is CASSSGGALVEQFF. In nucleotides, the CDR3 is TGTGCCAGTTCGAGCGGGGGGGCCTTAGTTGAGCAGTTCTTC.

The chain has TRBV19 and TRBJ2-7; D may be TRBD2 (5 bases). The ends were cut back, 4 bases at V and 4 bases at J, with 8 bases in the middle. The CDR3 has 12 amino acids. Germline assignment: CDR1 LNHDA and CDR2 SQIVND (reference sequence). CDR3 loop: CASSKWEYEQYF. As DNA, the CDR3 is TGTGCCAGTAGTAAGTGGGAGTACGAGCAGTACTTC.

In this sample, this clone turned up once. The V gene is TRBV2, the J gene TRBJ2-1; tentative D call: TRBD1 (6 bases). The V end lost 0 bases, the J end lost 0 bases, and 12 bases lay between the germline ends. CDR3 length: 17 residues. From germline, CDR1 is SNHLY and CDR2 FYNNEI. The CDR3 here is CASSEARGSSSYNEQFF. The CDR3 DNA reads TGTGCCAGCAGTGAAGCGAGGGGGTCGAGCTCCTACAATGAGCAGTTCTTC.

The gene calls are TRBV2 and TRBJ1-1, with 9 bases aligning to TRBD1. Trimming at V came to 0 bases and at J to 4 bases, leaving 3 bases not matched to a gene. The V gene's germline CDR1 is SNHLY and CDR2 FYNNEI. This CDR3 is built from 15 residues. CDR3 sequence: CASSEARTGVTEAFF. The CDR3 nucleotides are TGTGCCAGCAGTGAAGCGCGGACAGGGGTCACTGAAGCTTTCTTT.

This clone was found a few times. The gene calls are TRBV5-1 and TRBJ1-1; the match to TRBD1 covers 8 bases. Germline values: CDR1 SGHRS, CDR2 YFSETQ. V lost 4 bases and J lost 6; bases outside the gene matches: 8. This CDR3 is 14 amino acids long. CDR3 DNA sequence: TGCGCCAGCAGCGACCAGGGGGCGGTTTCTGAAGCTTTCTTT. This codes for CASSDQGAVSEAFF.

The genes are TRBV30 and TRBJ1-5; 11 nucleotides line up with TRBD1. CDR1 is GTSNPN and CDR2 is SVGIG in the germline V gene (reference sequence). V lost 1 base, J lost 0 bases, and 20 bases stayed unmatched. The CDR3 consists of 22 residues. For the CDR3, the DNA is TGTGCCTGGAGTGGAGGGATACGAGGACAGGGGGCTTCCATCTATAGCAATCAGCCCCAGCATTTT. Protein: CAWSGGIRGQGASIYSNQPQHF.

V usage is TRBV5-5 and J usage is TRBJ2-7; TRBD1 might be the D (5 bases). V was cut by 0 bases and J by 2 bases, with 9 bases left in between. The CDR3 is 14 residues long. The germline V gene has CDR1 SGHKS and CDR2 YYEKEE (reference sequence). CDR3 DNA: TGTGCCAGCAGCTTGGCCAGGGAACCCTACGAGCAGTACTTC. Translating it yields CASSLAREPYEQYF.

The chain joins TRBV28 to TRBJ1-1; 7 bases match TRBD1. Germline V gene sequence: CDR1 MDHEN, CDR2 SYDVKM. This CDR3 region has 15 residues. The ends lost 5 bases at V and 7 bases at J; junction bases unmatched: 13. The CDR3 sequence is CASSKSDRLLGEAFF. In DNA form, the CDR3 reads TGTGCCAGCAGTAAATCGGACAGGCTGCTAGGTGAAGCTTTCTTT.

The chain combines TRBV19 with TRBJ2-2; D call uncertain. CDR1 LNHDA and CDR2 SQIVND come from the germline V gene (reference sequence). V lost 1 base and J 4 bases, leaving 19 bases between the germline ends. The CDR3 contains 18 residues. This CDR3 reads CASSIGSLLGPSTGELFF. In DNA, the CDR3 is TGTGCCAGTAGTATAGGGAGCCTCTTAGGCCCCTCCACCGGGGAGCTGTTTTTT.